The TCR beta chain under discussion was sequenced for a study of T-cell memory formation after mild COVID-19 (dated by TCRdb to 2020 to 2023). Regarding the research as a whole: TCR sequence clusters from the two donors were largely donor specific. The cohort comprised two young, previously healthy adult volunteers, one female and one male. In a couple of donors, T-cell clones that expanded and contracted after mild COVID-19 were followed by sequencing TCRalpha and TCRbeta repertoires longitudinally.

Study-level results and caveats: Some responding clones were detected in pre-infection memory, which suggested that pre-existing cross-reactive memory T cells had joined the SARS-CoV-2 response. Clones that contracted from day 15 to 85 showed balanced CD4/CD8 phenotypes, whereas a second wave of clones that expanded from day 15 to 37 leaned towards CD4+. The study covered only a couple of mild cases, and larger cohorts including severe cases with pre-infection samples were considered necessary. Contracting CD4+ clones were found mainly in CM and EM memory subsets, while CD8+ clones were enriched in EMRA. Whether the second-wave clones peaking on day 37 were SARS-CoV-2 specific was not confirmed.

Ficoll-Paque density gradient centrifugation was used to isolate PBMCs. The sample was run on an Illumina NovaSeq 6000. Using 5'RACE with constant-segment primers, TCRalpha and TCRbeta cDNA libraries were constructed, with sample barcodes and unique molecular identifiers added in the process. Trizol reagent was used to extract RNA from every sample. Library amplification was performed in two PCR steps, and a second sample barcode and Illumina TruSeq adapters were introduced in the second step. Sequencing of libraries was performed on an Illumina NovaSeq with 2 x 150 bp paired-end reads. Under the source paper's analysis protocol: Reads were demultiplexed and collapsed into UMI-guided consensus sequences with migec v1.2.7. Using mixcr v2.1.11, the UMI consensuses were aligned to TRA and TRB V and J templates and assembled into clonotypes. A clonotype was counted as expanded or contracted only when both edgeR and NoisET called the clonotype significant, with the noise models trained on biological replicates. For edgeR calls, a false discovery rate-adjusted p below 0.01 and a log2 fold-change threshold of 1 were applied. PCA with hierarchical clustering of max-normalized trajectories of the 1000 most abundant clonotypes was used as exploratory dynamics analysis. Each responding clone was given a CD4 or CD8 phenotype based on the CD4+ and CD8+ repertoires, which had been sequenced separately. In-frame beta chains were kept once TCRdb had trimmed the public reads at Q25 with fastp and called clones with MiXCR. Rows with one shared CDR3 protein collapse into an entry with the most common genes and DNA. The V and J calls reflect TCRdb's pipeline rather than the authors' work. Here the sample has 250,000 to 300,000 distinct CDR3 sequences; around 15% occur a single time. The ten largest clonotypes hold around a fifth of the sample.

Including cysteine and phenylalanine, the CDR3 has 15 amino acids. Kept here is only the CDR3 DNA, which spans 45 bases and is read in frame from base 1. The germline V gene (reference sequence) provides CDR1 LNHDA and CDR2 SQIVND. V lost 4 bases and J lost 6 bases, and the count of bases not matched to a germline gene is 8. Worth noting for this clonotype: What this receptor recognizes is not known. No qualities accompany the bases; no much larger clone lies one base away.

The V and J segments used are TRBV19 and TRBJ1-1, and 10 bases in between align with TRBD1. The sequence was obtained from a young man who had mild COVID-19 (a few samples of this study predate the infection). The sample titles of this study are shuffled in the database, so cell type and time point are left out; the donor was told from shared clones. What was sequenced was PBMCs or a T cell subset sorted from them (not recorded which). The sequence in DNA is TGTGCCAGTAGTACGACCGGGACAGGGGACTCTGAAGCTTTCTTT. Its translation reads: CASSTTGTGDSEAFF.